These 25 T cell receptor beta chains share one sample of origin, sequenced in a study of T-cell reconstitution after alpha-beta-depleted transplantation in children. Construction of the TCRbeta library involved unique molecular identifiers. TCRdb passed the PCR reads through MiXCR, listing each CDR3 protein once. The table shows about a million distinct CDR3 sequences, with about 29% occurring only once. The input for sequencing was PBMCs, mostly from graft donor cells, taken 360 days after TCRalphabeta/CD19-depleted stem cell transplant. These receptors were taken from a boy under two years old who had a stem cell transplant for SCID, so the T cells may come from the graft donor.

V and J are TRBV7-8 and TRBJ2-1; the D gene is possibly TRBD2 (5 bases). CDR1 and CDR2 from the germline V gene are SGHVS and FQNEAQ. Trimming stripped 3 bases from V and 7 bases from J, with 13 bases between. The CDR3 runs to 14 residues. The CDR3 protein is CASSFFGDRNEQFF. CDR3 DNA: TGTGCCAGCAGCTTTTTCGGGGATAGGAATGAGCAGTTCTTC.

The chain links TRBV11-2 to TRBJ2-7; D could derive from TRBD1 or TRBD2 (5 bases each). V gave up 4 bases and J gave up 3 bases, with 13 bases separating them. The germline CDR1 and CDR2 sequences are SGHAT and FQNNGV. CDR3 length: 14 residues. CDR3 amino acids: CASSSIRDGYEQYF. CDR3 DNA sequence: TGTGCCAGCAGCTCGATAAGGGACGGCTACGAGCAGTACTTC.

The rearrangement uses TRBV4-3 and TRBJ2-3, with 8 bases aligning to TRBD2. This CDR3 contains 16 residues. Per the germline V gene, CDR1 is LGHNA and CDR2 is YSLEER. The J segment lost 6 bases and the V segment lost 2 bases, leaving 10 bases of the junction unmatched. The CDR3 bases are TGCGCCAGCAGCCAACAGGTGGGACTAGGATCGGATACGCAGTATTTT. Protein: CASSQQVGLGSDTQYF.

The genes are TRBV7-9 and TRBJ1-3, with unresolved D. Germline loops: CDR1 SEHNR, CDR2 FQNEAQ (reference sequence). V shed 8 bases and J shed 2 bases, with 16 bases lying between them. The CDR3 extends over 15 amino acids. The CDR3 DNA reads as TGTGCCAGCGGATTTCGCAGACAAGCTGGAAACACCATATATTTT. Protein product: CASGFRRQAGNTIYF. The variable domain in full, completed from reference TRBV7-9 and TRBJ1-3, reads DTGVSQNPRHKITKRGQNVTFRCDPISEHNRLYWYRQTLGQGPEFLTYFQNEAQLEKSRLLSDRFSAERPKGSFSTLEIQRTEQGDSAMYLCASGFRRQAGNTIYFGEGSWLTVV.

This clonotype was observed a handful of times. The V and J genes are TRBV7-9 and TRBJ2-3; D possibly corresponds to TRBD1 (5 bases). V was trimmed by 1 base and J by 5 bases, leaving 10 bases between them. Germline V lookup: CDR1 SEHNR, CDR2 FQNEAQ (reference sequence). The CDR3 runs to 14 residues. CDR3 region: CASSLVPTGDTQYF. DNA of the CDR3: TGTGCCAGCAGCTTAGTCCCCACAGGAGATACGCAGTATTTT.

V is TRBV12-3 or TRBV12-4 and J is TRBJ2-3; 7 positions agree with TRBD2. The CDR3 has 14 amino acids. Trimming took 3 bases from V and 7 from J; bases not matched to a gene: 7. The CDR3 DNA is TGTGCCAGCAGTTTGCTCGCTAGCGGTTATACGCAGTATTTT. Translating it yields CASSLLASGYTQYF.

The genes are TRBV12-3 or TRBV12-4 and TRBJ1-2; D is uncertain. There are 11 residues in the CDR3. V was cut by 1 base and J by 13 bases, with 10 bases left in between. The chain's CDR3 is CASSLEGSATF. CDR3 coding DNA: TGTGCCAGCAGTTTAGAGGGTAGCGCCACCTTC.

CDR3 sequence: CASTSDRGRRNTIYF. CDR3 DNA sequence: TGTGCCAGCACCTCGGACAGGGGGCGTCGAAACACCATATATTTT. The chain uses TRBV12-3 or TRBV12-4 and TRBJ1-3; the match to TRBD1 covers 11 bases. The V and J ends lost 7 bases and 5 bases, in that order; junction bases with no gene match: 7. The CDR3 is 15 residues long.

The table lists this clonotype with a few counts. J is TRBJ2-5 and V is TRBV29-1; D is unclear. This CDR3 is built from 13 residues. The V gene's germline CDR1 is SQVTM and CDR2 ANQGSEA. Trimming pared 4 bases from V and 2 bases from J, leaving 11 bases between. As DNA, the CDR3 is TGCAGCGTTGCTCAAGGACGGCAAGAGACCCAGTACTTC. It is translated as CSVAQGRQETQYF.

This clonotype occurred a few times. The chain carries TRBV6-4 and TRBJ1-1; the match to TRBD1 covers 7 bases. This CDR3 contains 18 residues. V shed 2 bases, J shed 4 bases, and the junction held 16 bases outside the gene matches. Germline V gene sequence: CDR1 MRHNA, CDR2 SNTAGT. CDR3 sequence: CASSDRTLKGQESTEAFF. CDR3 DNA: TGTGCCAGCAGTGACCGGACCCTTAAAGGACAGGAGAGCACTGAAGCTTTCTTT.

The chain combines TRBV18 with TRBJ1-6; maybe TRBD1 (6 bases). Trimming pared 6 bases from V and 8 bases from J, leaving 17 bases between. Germline-derived CDR1 and CDR2 are KGHSH and LQKENI. The CDR3 loop spans 15 amino acids. Here the CDR3 DNA reads TGTGCCAGCTCGTTCGGGGGACAAGGAGATTCACCCCTCCACTTT. Translated, it gives CASSFGGQGDSPLHF.

This clonotype was recorded a few times. The chain links TRBV5-1 to TRBJ2-1; D ambiguous. Trimming took off 8 bases at V and 7 bases at J, with 10 bases between the two ends. Germline V CDR1 and CDR2: SGHRS, YFSETQ. The length of the CDR3 is 11 residues. DNA of the CDR3: TGCGCCAGTCAGACCCATAATGAGCAGTTCTTC. This gives the protein CASQTHNEQFF.

There are a few counts of this clonotype. The V gene is TRBV7-2, the J gene TRBJ1-1; D not certain. CDR1 and CDR2 (germline): SGHTA, FQGNSA. The CDR3 runs 13 residues. Trimming stripped 3 bases from V and 4 bases from J, with 9 bases between. The CDR3 coding sequence is TGTGCCAGCAGCTTCGACGAGGGCACTGAAGCTTTCTTT. Translated: CASSFDEGTEAFF.

This clonotype showed up just a few times. This chain links TRBV5-6 with TRBJ2-5; 9 positions agree with TRBD2. The CDR3 consists of 16 residues. V gave up 4 bases and J gave up 6 bases; unmatched junction bases: 13. CDR1 and CDR2 from the germline V gene are SGHDT and YYEEEE. DNA for the CDR3: TGTGCCAGCAGCCCCCGTAGTAGCGGGGGAGGAAAGACCCAGTACTTC. Translating gives CASSPRSSGGGKTQYF.

This clonotype has a handful of counts. The gene calls are TRBV15 and TRBJ2-5; 9 bases are shared with TRBD1. The CDR3 is 16 amino acids. Germline V gene sequence: CDR1 LNHNV, CDR2 YYDKDF (reference sequence). Trimming removed 0 bases from V and 4 bases from J; junction bases left unmatched: 6. DNA of the CDR3: TGTGCCACCAGCAGAGAGGACAGGGGTCCGCGAGAGACCCAGTACTTC. It specifies CATSREDRGPRETQYF. The entire variable domain, with the rest obtained from reference TRBV15 and TRBJ2-5, is as follows: DAMVIQNPRYQVTQFGKPVTLSCSQTLNHNVMYWYQQKSSQAPKLLFHYYDKDFNNEADTPDNFQSRRPNTSFCFLDIRSPGLGDTAMYLCATSREDRGPRETQYFGPGTRLLVL.

J is TRBJ2-7 and V is TRBV3-1; possible D gene TRBD2, 6 bases. The CDR3 has 17 amino acids. Trimming removed 3 bases from V and 4 bases from J, with 22 bases in between. Looked up from germline, CDR1 is LGHDT and CDR2 is YNNKEL (reference sequence). The CDR3 nucleotides are TGTGCCAGCAGCCAGGTCGCGGGACTCCCCTCTTTGTACGAGCAGTACTTC. This translates into CASSQVAGLPSLYEQYF.

This chain uses TRBV20-1 with TRBJ2-3; D may be TRBD1 or TRBD2 (5 bases each). The CDR3 runs to 13 residues. Germline V gene data show CDR1 as DFQATT and CDR2 as SNEGSKA (reference sequence). V lost 3 bases, J lost 2 bases, and 9 bases lay in between. CDR3 bases: TGCAGTGCTAGTTGGGGGTCCACAGATACGCAGTATTTT. It specifies CSASWGSTDTQYF.

The chain links TRBV4-3 to TRBJ2-1; D assignment may be TRBD1 or TRBD2 (6 bases each). CDR3 length equals 18 residues. Germline V CDR1 and CDR2: LGHNA, YSLEER. V was shortened by 0 bases and J by 4 bases, with 19 bases between the two germline ends. CDR3 DNA: TGCGCCAGCAGCCAAGATACTCAAATCGGGGGCCCTTACAATGAGCAGTTCTTC. Its protein product is CASSQDTQIGGPYNEQFF.

V is TRBV5-1 and J is TRBJ1-4; D unresolved. CDR1 and CDR2 from the germline V gene are SGHRS and YFSETQ. This CDR3 comprises 13 residues. V gave up 5 bases and J gave up 8 bases, with 13 bases separating them. The CDR3 protein is CASRDGGFEKLFF. The CDR3 DNA follows: TGCGCCAGCAGGGACGGAGGGTTCGAAAAACTGTTTTTT.

This clonotype was detected only a few times. The rearrangement links TRBV5-5 to TRBJ1-5; a weak D match, TRBD1 (6 bases). This CDR3 region has 15 residues. Trimming cost V 5 bases and J 0 bases, with 12 bases left between them. Germline CDR1 reads SGHKS; CDR2 reads YYEKEE (reference sequence). The CDR3 region is CASSRTGASNQPQHF. As DNA, the CDR3 is TGTGCCAGCAGTAGGACGGGGGCTAGCAATCAGCCCCAGCATTTT.

In regard to this clonotype: At one of its ends the junction is not consistent with the germline gene, which may arise from a read error. The CDR3 nucleotides are TGCTGTGCTAGAGATGACTTCATCGCGCCTAGCTCCTACGAGCAGTACTTC. This sequence encodes CCARDDFIAPSSYEQYF. The chain joins TRBV20-1 to TRBJ2-7; D unresolved. Looked up from germline, CDR1 is DFQATT and CDR2 is SNEGSKA (reference sequence). CDR3 length equals 17 residues.

This clonotype has at least ten counts. The junction does not match germline at one end; this may be a read error. The J gene is TRBJ2-7, the V gene TRBV5-1, with TRBD2 matching 8 bases. Germline CDR1 SGHRS, CDR2 YFSETQ. This CDR3 is built from 14 residues. The CDR3 DNA reads TGTGCCAGCAGTTTGACGGGGGGGACCTACGAGCAGTACTTC. Encoded protein: CASSLTGGTYEQYF.

The CDR3 loop reads CASSPRDSAVYEQYF. The CDR3, as DNA: TGCGCCAGCAGCCCCCGGGACAGCGCAGTCTACGAGCAGTACTTC. The chain carries TRBV4-1 and TRBJ2-7, with 7 bases that match TRBD1. V lost 4 bases to trimming and J lost 3 bases; unmatched junction nucleotides: 9. Germline V CDR1 and CDR2: MGHRA, YSYEKL. CDR3 length equals 15 residues.

In this sample, this clonotype turned up a few times. The gene calls are TRBV12-3 or TRBV12-4 and TRBJ2-7, with D tentatively TRBD2 (6 bases). The V end lost 3 bases, the J end lost 0 bases, and 12 bases lay between the germline ends. The CDR3 runs 15 residues. The CDR3 is CASSFGGSPSYEQYF. The CDR3 nucleotides read TGTGCCAGCAGTTTTGGAGGGTCCCCCTCCTACGAGCAGTACTTC.

The chain joins TRBV3-1 to TRBJ2-3; D might be TRBD1 (5 bases). The V end lost 0 bases, the J end lost 3 bases, and 13 bases lay between the germline ends. CDR3 size: 16 residues. Germline CDR1 is LGHDT and CDR2 is YNNKEL (reference sequence). CDR3 DNA: TGTGCCAGCAGCCAAGATCTAGGGGTAGGGACAGATACGCAGTATTTT. Its translation is CASSQDLGVGTDTQYF.